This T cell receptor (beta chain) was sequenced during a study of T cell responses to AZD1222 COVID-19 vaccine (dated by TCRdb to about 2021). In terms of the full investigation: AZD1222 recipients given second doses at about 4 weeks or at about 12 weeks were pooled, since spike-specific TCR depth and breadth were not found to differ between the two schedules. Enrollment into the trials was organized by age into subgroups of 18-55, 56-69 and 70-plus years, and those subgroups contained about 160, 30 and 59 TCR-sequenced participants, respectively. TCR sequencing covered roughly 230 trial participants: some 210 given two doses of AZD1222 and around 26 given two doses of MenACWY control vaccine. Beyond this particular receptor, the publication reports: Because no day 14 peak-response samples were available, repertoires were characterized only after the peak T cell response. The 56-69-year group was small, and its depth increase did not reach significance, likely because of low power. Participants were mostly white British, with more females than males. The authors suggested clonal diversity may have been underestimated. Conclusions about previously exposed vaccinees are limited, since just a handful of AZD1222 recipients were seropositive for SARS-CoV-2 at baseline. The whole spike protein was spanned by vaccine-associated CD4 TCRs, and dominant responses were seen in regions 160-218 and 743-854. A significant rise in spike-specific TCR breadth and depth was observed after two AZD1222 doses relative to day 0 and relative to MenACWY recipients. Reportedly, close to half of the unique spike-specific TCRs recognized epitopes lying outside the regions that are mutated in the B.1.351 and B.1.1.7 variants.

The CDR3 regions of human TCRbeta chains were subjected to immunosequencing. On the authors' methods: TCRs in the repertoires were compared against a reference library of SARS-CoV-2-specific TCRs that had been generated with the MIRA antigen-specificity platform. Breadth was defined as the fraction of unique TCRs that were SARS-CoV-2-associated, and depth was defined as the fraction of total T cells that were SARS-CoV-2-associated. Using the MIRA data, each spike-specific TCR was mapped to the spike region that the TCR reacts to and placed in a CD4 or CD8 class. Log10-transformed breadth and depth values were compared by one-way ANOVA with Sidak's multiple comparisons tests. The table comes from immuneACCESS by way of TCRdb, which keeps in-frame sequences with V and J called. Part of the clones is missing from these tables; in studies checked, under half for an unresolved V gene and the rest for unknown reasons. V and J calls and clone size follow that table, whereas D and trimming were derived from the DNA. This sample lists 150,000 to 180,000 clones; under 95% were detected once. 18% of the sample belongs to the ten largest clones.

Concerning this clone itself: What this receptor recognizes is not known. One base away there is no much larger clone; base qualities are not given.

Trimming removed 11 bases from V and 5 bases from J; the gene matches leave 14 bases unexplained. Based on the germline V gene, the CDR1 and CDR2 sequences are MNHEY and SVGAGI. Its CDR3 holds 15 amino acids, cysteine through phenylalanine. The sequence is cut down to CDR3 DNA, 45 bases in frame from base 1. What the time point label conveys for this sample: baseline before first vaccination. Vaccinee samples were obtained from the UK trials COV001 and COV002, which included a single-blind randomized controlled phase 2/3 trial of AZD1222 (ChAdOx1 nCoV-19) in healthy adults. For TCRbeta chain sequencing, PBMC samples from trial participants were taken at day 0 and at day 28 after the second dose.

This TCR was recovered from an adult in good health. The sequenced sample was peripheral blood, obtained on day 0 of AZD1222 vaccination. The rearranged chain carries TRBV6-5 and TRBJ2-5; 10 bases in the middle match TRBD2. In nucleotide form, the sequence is TGTGCCTCCTACCGGGTAGCGGGAGGCGGGGAGACCCAGTACTTC. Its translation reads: CASYRVAGGGETQYF.